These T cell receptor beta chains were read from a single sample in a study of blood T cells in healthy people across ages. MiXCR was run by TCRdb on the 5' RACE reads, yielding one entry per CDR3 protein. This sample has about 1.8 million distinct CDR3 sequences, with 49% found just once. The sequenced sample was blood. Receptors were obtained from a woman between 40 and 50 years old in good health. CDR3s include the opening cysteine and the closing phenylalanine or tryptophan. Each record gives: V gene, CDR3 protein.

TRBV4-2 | CASSQEIVADTQYF
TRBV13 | CASSNRDRGNFFEQYF
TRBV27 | CASSHVRTGRSFEKLFF
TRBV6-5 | CASSERGPTDTQYF
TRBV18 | CASSPGSGGSSPLHF
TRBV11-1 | CASSRKGLGEKLFF
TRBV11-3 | CASSLDLTGGYNEQFF
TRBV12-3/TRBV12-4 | CASSFFTGGSYERYF
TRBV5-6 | CASSQSDRNYNEQFF
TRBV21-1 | CASSYREGLAGGCTYNERFF
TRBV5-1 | CASSLDSGNSPLHF
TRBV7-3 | CASSDRGPGANVLTF
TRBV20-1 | CSARVTRLGRETQYF
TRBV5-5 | CASSSTSGGASYEQYF
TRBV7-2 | CASSLEVGLPLYNEQFF
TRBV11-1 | CGVGTDTQYF
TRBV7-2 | CASSSTGGLDSPLHF
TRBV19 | CASSIAGGIYNEQFF
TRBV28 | CASSRQGKTYEQYF
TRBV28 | CASSLRLAGGRDNEQFF
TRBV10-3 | CATRGQSSYNEQFF